One and the same sample provided the 20 T cell receptor beta chains below, sequenced in a study of cytomegalovirus exposure and HLA in healthy donors. The data were produced by immunoSEQ multiplex PCR, yet TCRdb's version contains in-frame clones alone and is incomplete. The sample lists around 60,000 clones, around 90% occurring once. Sample: PBMCs. Source of these receptors: a man younger than 30 in good health and CMV-seronegative.

The chain combines TRBV4-1 with TRBJ2-1; 7 nucleotides align to TRBD2. Germline V CDR1 and CDR2: MGHRA, YSYEKL. V lost 11 bases to trimming and J lost 7 bases; unmatched junction nucleotides: 17. This CDR3 is built from 15 residues. DNA of the CDR3: TGCGCCGGAGCTTGGAAGCGGGGCCCGGGGAATGAGCAGTTCTTC. This translates into CAGAWKRGPGNEQFF.

The CDR3 protein is CASSPATSGSLIYEQFF. CDR3 DNA: TGCGCCAGCAGCCCCGCAACTAGCGGGAGCCTTATCTATGAGCAGTTCTTC. This rearrangement joins TRBV5-1 to TRBJ2-1; 11 positions match TRBD2. The CDR3 extends over 17 amino acids. Unmatched junction bases numbered 14, after V lost 4 bases and J lost 8 bases. The V gene's germline CDR1 is SGHRS and CDR2 YFSETQ.

This chain connects TRBV9 to TRBJ2-1; 13 nucleotides agree with TRBD2. CDR1 and CDR2 from the germline V gene are SGDLS and YYNGEE. This CDR3 is built from 16 residues. V lost 1 base and J lost 8; bases outside the gene matches: 6. CDR3 protein: CASSVTSGRAGDEQFF. DNA of the CDR3: TGTGCCAGCAGCGTAACTAGCGGGAGGGCCGGGGATGAGCAGTTCTTC.

Concerning this clone itself: One end of the junction fails to match germline, which may point to a read error. The chain combines TRBV11-1 with TRBJ1-1; D not certain. CDR3 size: 15 residues. Germline CDR1 and CDR2: SGHAT and FQDESV (reference sequence). The chain's CDR3 is CASSPRRGGSTETFF. The CDR3 DNA reads TGTGCCAGCAGCCCAAGACGGGGAGGGAGCACTGAAACTTTCTTT. The full variable domain, rest sourced from reference TRBV11-1 and TRBJ1-1, is EAEVAQSPRYKITEKSQAVAFWCDPISGHATLYWYRQILGQGPELLVQFQDESVVDDSQLPKDRFSAERLKGVDSTLKIQPAELGDSAMYLCASSPRRGGSTETFFGQGTRLTVV.

This clone turned up a few times. In the same sample, other DNA sequences code for this CDR3. The chain has TRBV5-1 and TRBJ2-1, with D maybe TRBD2 (5 bases). Germline V CDR1 and CDR2: SGHRS, YFSETQ. This CDR3 spans 15 amino acids. With 0 bases removed from V and 2 bases from J, the gap between germline ends came to 9 bases. The CDR3 is CASSLEGAPYNEQFF. DNA of the CDR3: TGCGCCAGCAGCTTGGAGGGAGCCCCCTACAATGAGCAGTTCTTC.

Remarks on this clone: The sample has other DNA sequences that encode this CDR3 too. The CDR3 spells CASSAGGNTEAFF. As DNA, the CDR3 is TGTGCCAGCAGTGCAGGAGGAAACACTGAAGCTTTCTTT. V and J are TRBV28 and TRBJ1-1; D not resolved. From germline, CDR1 is MDHEN and CDR2 SYDVKM. Trimming left V 5 bases short and J 2 bases short, with 9 bases between. The CDR3 is 13 amino acids.

This clone was observed a single time. The rearrangement uses TRBV6-1 and TRBJ2-7, with D perhaps TRBD1 (5 bases). Germline V gene sequence: CDR1 MNHNS, CDR2 SASEGT. The V end was cut by 2 bases, the J end by 7 bases, with 12 bases between. The CDR3 has 13 amino acids. The CDR3, as DNA: TGTGCCAGCAGTGAAAGTGGCAGGGCTGAGCAGTACTTC. Translated: CASSESGRAEQYF.

The CDR3: CASSLGLAYNEQFF. Written as DNA, the CDR3 is TGTGCCAGCAGCTTAGGTCTAGCCTACAATGAGCAGTTCTTC. This chain joins TRBV7-9 and TRBJ2-1, with D unclear. The CDR3 consists of 14 residues. Germline CDR1 SEHNR, CDR2 FQNEAQ (reference sequence). V was shortened by 1 base and J by 2 bases, with 6 bases between the two germline ends.

The rearrangement links TRBV5-6 to TRBJ2-2; D uncertain. Germline assignment: CDR1 SGHDT and CDR2 YYEEEE. With 4 bases removed from V and 4 bases from J, the gap between germline ends came to 11 bases. The CDR3 totals 14 residues. The CDR3 DNA reads as TGTGCCAGCAGCCAGGTAGGATCCACCGGGGAGCTGTTTTTT. Amino acid sequence: CASSQVGSTGELFF.

The chain recombines TRBV7-9 with TRBJ2-7; 11 nucleotides match TRBD2. Losses at the gene ends were 3 bases for V and 0 bases for J; bases not matched to a gene: 1. The CDR3 runs to 15 residues. CDR1 and CDR2 from the germline V gene are SEHNR and FQNEAQ (reference sequence). CDR3 in amino acids: CASSFGTSGSYEQYF. The CDR3 DNA reads TGTGCCAGCAGCTTCGGGACTAGCGGCTCCTACGAGCAGTACTTC. The full variable domain, with the rest looked up from reference TRBV7-9 and TRBJ2-7, is DTGVSQNPRHKITKRGQNVTFRCDPISEHNRLYWYRQTLGQGPEFLTYFQNEAQLEKSRLLSDRFSAERPKGSFSTLEIQRTEQGDSAMYLCASSFGTSGSYEQYFGPGTRLTVT.

V usage is TRBV7-9 and J usage is TRBJ2-5; 11 bases are shared with TRBD2. Trimming at V came to 1 base and at J to 3 bases, leaving 1 base not matched to a gene. Germline V gene sequence: CDR1 SEHNR, CDR2 FQNEAQ (reference sequence). CDR3 length equals 15 residues. This CDR3 is CASSLVAGGKETQYF. CDR3 nucleotide sequence: TGTGCCAGCAGCTTAGTAGCGGGAGGGAAAGAGACCCAGTACTTC.

This rearrangement joins TRBV27 to TRBJ2-1; D is uncertain. Germline V gene lookup returns CDR1 MNHEY and CDR2 SMNVEV (reference sequence). Between the trimmed V and J ends, which lost 2 bases and 7 bases, there was a span of 6 bases. The length of the CDR3 is 12 residues. CDR3 bases: TGTGCCAGCAGTTTAGGTAGTAATGAGCAGTTCTTC. It specifies CASSLGSNEQFF.

The chain carries TRBV7-2 and TRBJ2-1; the match to TRBD2 covers 14 bases. The germline gives CDR1 SGHTA, CDR2 FQGNSA. Trimming took 5 bases from V and 6 from J; bases not matched to a gene: 9. The CDR3 extends over 17 amino acids. CDR3 loop: CASSVPGLAGVGNEQFF. The CDR3 DNA follows: TGTGCCAGCAGCGTTCCGGGACTAGCGGGAGTGGGCAATGAGCAGTTCTTC.

This sequence joins TRBV15 and TRBJ2-5; D gene unclear. Per the germline V gene, CDR1 is LNHNV and CDR2 is YYDKDF (reference sequence). The ends were cut back, 0 bases at V and 1 base at J, with 6 bases in the middle. The CDR3 is 14 residues long. CDR3 residues: CATSRDYFQETQYF. The CDR3 DNA reads TGTGCCACCAGCAGAGACTACTTCCAAGAGACCCAGTACTTC.

The chain recombines TRBV6-1 with TRBJ1-1; perhaps TRBD1 as D (6 bases). This CDR3 region has 15 residues. V was shortened by 4 bases and J by 1 base, with 13 bases between the two germline ends. Germline CDR1 MNHNS, CDR2 SASEGT. In DNA, the CDR3 is TGTGCCAGCAGTGTCAATAAGGGACAGAACACTGAAGCTTTCTTT. It specifies CASSVNKGQNTEAFF.

V gene TRBV7-6 combines with J gene TRBJ2-3, with D possibly matching TRBD1 (6 bases). The V gene lost 2 bases and the J gene lost 0 bases, with 12 bases spanning the gap. The CDR3 contains 16 residues. CDR1 and CDR2 from the germline V gene are SGHVS and FNYEAQ. CDR3 sequence: CASSLSGTGSTDTQYF. The CDR3 DNA reads TGTGCCAGCAGCTTATCGGGAACAGGGAGCACAGATACGCAGTATTTT.

V usage is TRBV2 and J usage is TRBJ1-1, with D unclear. CDR1 and CDR2 from the germline V gene are SNHLY and FYNNEI. The CDR3 is 14 amino acids. V lost 4 bases, J lost 5 bases, and 14 bases lay in between. This CDR3 is CASSGFAPGTEAFF. In DNA, the CDR3 is TGTGCCAGCAGTGGGTTCGCTCCGGGGACTGAAGCTTTCTTT.

This clone was seen a handful of times. This rearrangement joins TRBV6-1 to TRBJ2-1; D unclear. The CDR3 sequence is 13 residues long. Germline loops: CDR1 MNHNS, CDR2 SASEGT. V gave up 5 bases and J gave up 5 bases, with 10 bases separating them. Here the CDR3 reads CASSTKSHNEQFF. DNA of the CDR3: TGTGCCAGCAGTACTAAATCCCACAATGAGCAGTTCTTC.

The chain combines TRBV28 with TRBJ2-7; 9 bases map to TRBD1. The CDR3 extends over 15 amino acids. The ends lost 7 bases at V and 2 bases at J; junction bases unmatched: 9. CDR1 MDHEN and CDR2 SYDVKM come from the germline V gene. The DNA for the CDR3 is TGTGCCAGCACTGGTACCGGGACAGGGACCTACGAGCAGTACTTC. Protein sequence: CASTGTGTGTYEQYF. The variable domain in full, with the rest retrieved from reference TRBV28 and TRBJ2-7, is DVKVTQSSRYLVKRTGEKVFLECVQDMDHENMFWYRQDPGLGLRLIYFSYDVKMKEKGDIPEGYSVSREKKERFSLILESASTNQTSMYLCASTGTGTGTYEQYFGPGTRLTVT.

The J gene is TRBJ2-7, the V gene TRBV5-1; the match to TRBD2 covers 8 bases. V was clipped by 4 bases and J by 2 bases; unmatched bases: 8. The germline gives CDR1 SGHRS, CDR2 YFSETQ. The length of the CDR3 is 15 residues. The CDR3 is CASSLPISGTYEQYF. CDR3 coding DNA: TGCGCCAGCAGCCTCCCCATTAGCGGGACCTACGAGCAGTACTTC.